The subject of this entry is one T cell receptor beta chain. Its binding antigen is unknown. Per-base qualities were not stored, and no clone one base away is much larger. These data belong to a study of PD-1 blockade in classical Hodgkin lymphoma (TCRdb year 2020). In the study overall: Nivolumab dosing was 3 mg/kg intravenously every 2 weeks, continuing until either disease progression or unacceptable toxicity. The study used CyTOF and TCR beta sequencing to define a peripheral blood immune signature of response to PD-1 blockade in classical Hodgkin lymphoma. What the work shows at the level of the full study, not this receptor alone: Trial patients achieving complete response had baseline diversity similar to newly diagnosed patients, whereas partial responders and progressors had significantly lower diversity. CD4+ but not CD8+ TCR diversity rose significantly by C4D1 (p=0.0027 vs p=0.16), most apparent in complete responders (p=0.02). The study covered only a single clinical trial cohort, and the causes of the repertoire differences, possibly disease activity or prior therapy, were still not defined. Baseline TCR diversity was reported as lower in newly diagnosed patients than in healthy donors, and lower still in relapsed/refractory patients. Lower diversity was observed in patients in whom nivolumab was started less than 1 year after ASCT, and these patients were excluded from later analyses so that confounding by immune reconstitution would be avoided.

Genomic DNA was extracted with the Qiagen DNeasy kit from unsorted PBMCs and from negatively selected CD4+ and CD8+ fractions. Using primers that anneal to V and J segments, immunoSEQ multiplex PCR amplified the TCR beta CDR3 regions. A synthetic immune receptor repertoire was used to minimize amplification bias, and any residual bias was removed computationally once sequencing was done. In the source study's methods: Repertoire diversity was quantified as the Shannon entropy index using custom Python scripts. Unsorted, CD4+ and CD8+ repertoires were analyzed separately, except for combined analyses in which CD4+ and CD8+ sequences were merged in silico. A clone was considered expanded if an increase in frequency of at least 2-fold after treatment relative to C1D1 was found, and a pseudocount of 0.5 was applied to clones undetected at baseline. Singleton clones were defined as clones with 0 or 1 copy at C1D1, and non-singleton clones were defined as clones with 2 or more copies. By matching protein sequences in sorted samples from the same patient, clones expanded in unsorted samples were annotated as CD4+, CD8+ or unknown. Wilcoxon tests were applied to paired samples to test diversity changes from C1D1 to C4D1. TCRdb took over this immuneACCESS table, retaining in-frame rearrangements with V and J assigned. Such tables are incomplete; in checked studies, under half of the missing clones stem from an unresolved V gene, and the remainder is unexplained. D and trimming come from the DNA, and the V and J calls and clone size come from that table. Present in this sample are about 43,000 clones, roughly three quarters of which were seen just once. About 2.8% of the sample rests with the top ten.

What this sample's time point label stands for: cycle 2 day 1 (C2D1) of nivolumab. Relapse after autologous stem cell transplantation had occurred in all trial patients, and cohorts A, B and C were distinguished by prior brentuximab vedotin exposure. The trial cohort was composed of approximately 60 patients with relapsed/refractory classical Hodgkin lymphoma, for whom complete response, partial response or progressive disease was recorded as best overall response. Single-agent nivolumab was administered to trial patients in the multi-cohort phase II CheckMate 205 trial. Best overall response was determined by an independent review committee according to the 2007 International Working Group response criteria. Trial PBMCs were collected immediately before nivolumab initiation (C1D1) and during therapy at cycle 2 day 1 and cycle 4 day 1. Peripheral blood was collected in 8 mL Vacutainer Cell Preparation Tubes, from which PBMCs were isolated by centrifugation and then cryopreserved.

Inclusive of the bounding cysteine and phenylalanine, the CDR3 is 15 residues long. Only the CDR3 DNA stays, 45 bases, in frame from base 1. The CDR1 and CDR2 encoded by the germline V gene are SGHDT and YYEEEE. V is pared back by 0 bases and J by 5 bases, with 15 bases lying between the germline termini. The receptor comes from a human donor with classical Hodgkin lymphoma. This chain is built from TRBV5-6 and TRBJ2-7; TRBD2 is a weak D gene call, 7 bases matching. The sequences come from peripheral blood mononuclear cells (PBMCs), collected before the second cycle of nivolumab. The CDR3 has the sequence CASSLVGGGIDEQYF. The DNA is as follows: TGTGCCAGCAGCTTGGTGGGAGGGGGAATAGACGAGCAGTACTTC.